This T cell receptor (beta chain) originates from a study of Ad26.COV2.S vaccination and SARS-CoV-2 variants. Whole-study findings and limits: After vaccination, substantial breadth of spike-specific CD8+ and CD4+ responses was reported. Vaccinees and placebo recipients showed similar non-spike TCR breadth.

Concerning this clone itself: The target antigen is unknown.

Germline lookup yields CDR1 WSHSY and CDR2 SAAADI. There are 13 residues in the CDR3. The junction had 5 bases not matched to a gene; V was cut back by 4 bases and J by 7 bases. Stated treatment: around 19 received Ad26.COV2.S at low or high dose, single or two shots; 5 received placebo; per-sample allocation not given. Samples came from day 63 after the first vaccine or placebo injection. The repertoire was sequenced with immunoSEQ multiplex PCR; TCRdb's copy has only in-frame clones and lacks some. In the table there are about 390,000 clones, 70% to 90% of which are singletons. Sample: peripheral blood, taken in a trial of Ad26.COV2.S vaccine versus placebo. The V gene is TRBV10-2, the J gene TRBJ2-5, with TRBD2 identical over 8 bases. This clonotype was sampled from a person between 18 and 59 years old who received the Ad26.COV2.S COVID-19 vaccine or a placebo. DNA for the CDR3: TGCGCCAGCAGTGCAGCGGGGGACCCGACCCAGTACTTC. Translation: CASSAAGDPTQYF.